This passage covers 8 T cell receptor beta chains from one sample sequenced in a study of T-cell memory formation after mild COVID-19. TCRdb analysed the 5' RACE reads with MiXCR anew, one entry per CDR3 protein. The top ten clones hold roughly 21% of a sample with a few hundred thousand distinct CDR3 sequences, 15% to 20% of them seen once. Material: PBMCs or a T cell subset sorted from them (not recorded which). The receptors originated from a man aged 18 to 29 who had mild COVID-19 (a few samples of this study predate the infection). Cell type and time point are not known.

Many counts were recorded for this clonotype. The chain combines TRBV6-4 with TRBJ2-1, with 12 bases aligning to TRBD1. With 3 bases clipped from V and 7 bases from J, the junction kept 4 bases outside the gene matches. The germline V gene encodes CDR1 MRHNA and CDR2 SNTAGT. The CDR3 has 15 amino acids. The CDR3 nucleotides are TGTGCCAGCAGTGAAGCGGGACAGGGGGCTAATGAGCAGTTCTTC. This translates into CASSEAGQGANEQFF.

The sample holds a few counts of this clonotype. The chain couples TRBV9 to TRBJ1-4; D unresolved. Trimming stripped 6 bases from V and 2 bases from J, with 14 bases between. The CDR3 is 15 residues long. Germline values: CDR1 SGDLS, CDR2 YYNGEE. The CDR3 here is CASTPAGQTNEKLFF. DNA of the CDR3: TGTGCCAGCACCCCCGCCGGGCAGACTAATGAAAAACTGTTTTTT.

This rearrangement joins TRBV24-1 to TRBJ2-1; weak D call: TRBD2 (5 bases). This CDR3 spans 14 amino acids. Trimming removed 2 bases at V and 5 bases at J, with 9 bases between. Germline CDR1 KGHDR, CDR2 SFDVKD. CDR3 in DNA: TGTGCCACCAGTGATTCAAGGAGGAACAATGAGCAGTTCTTC. Translating it yields CATSDSRRNNEQFF.

This clonotype was counted only a few times. In nucleotides, the CDR3 is TGTGCCAGCAGCGGGGCGAGGACTGAAGCTTTCTTT. This gives the protein CASSGARTEAFF. The chain joins TRBV9 to TRBJ1-1; D remains ambiguous. The CDR3 length is 12 residues. CDR1 is SGDLS, CDR2 YYNGEE, per germline. V was clipped by 3 bases and J by 5 bases, with 8 bases between them.

V is TRBV20-1 and J is TRBJ2-3; D not certain. V shed 0 bases and J shed 1 base, with 17 bases lying between them. Germline V gives CDR1 DFQATT, CDR2 SNEGSKA (reference sequence). The length of the CDR3 is 17 residues. The CDR3 sequence: CSARDGKGPLRTDTQYF. For the CDR3, the DNA is TGCAGTGCTAGAGATGGGAAGGGTCCGTTGCGCACAGATACGCAGTATTTT.

The chain joins TRBV20-1 to TRBJ1-2; 9 bases match TRBD1. The germline CDR1 and CDR2 sequences are DFQATT and SNEGSKA (reference sequence). V shed 3 bases, J shed 6 bases, and the junction held 8 bases outside the gene matches. This CDR3 has 14 residues. The CDR3 region has the DNA TGCAGTGCTAGGGGAACCGGGACAGGGAATGGCTACACCTTC. Translated, it gives CSARGTGTGNGYTF.

The chain joins TRBV7-2 to TRBJ1-1; TRBD1 is a possible D gene (6 bases). The V gene lost 3 bases and the J gene lost 4 bases, with 15 bases spanning the gap. The CDR3 contains 15 residues. CDR1 and CDR2 (germline): SGHTA, FQGNSA. The CDR3: CASSFDRSGVTEAFF. In DNA form, the CDR3 reads TGTGCCAGCAGCTTCGACAGGTCGGGGGTCACTGAAGCTTTCTTT.

A few counts support this clonotype. The chain employs TRBV20-1 and TRBJ2-3, with no clear D. The CDR3 is 14 residues long. Deletions cut 0 bases from V and 0 bases from J, with 7 bases between. Per the germline V gene, CDR1 is DFQATT and CDR2 is SNEGSKA (reference sequence). The CDR3 DNA reads TGCAGTGCTAGAGATCCCGGTAGCACAGATACGCAGTATTTT. Translation gives CSARDPGSTDTQYF.